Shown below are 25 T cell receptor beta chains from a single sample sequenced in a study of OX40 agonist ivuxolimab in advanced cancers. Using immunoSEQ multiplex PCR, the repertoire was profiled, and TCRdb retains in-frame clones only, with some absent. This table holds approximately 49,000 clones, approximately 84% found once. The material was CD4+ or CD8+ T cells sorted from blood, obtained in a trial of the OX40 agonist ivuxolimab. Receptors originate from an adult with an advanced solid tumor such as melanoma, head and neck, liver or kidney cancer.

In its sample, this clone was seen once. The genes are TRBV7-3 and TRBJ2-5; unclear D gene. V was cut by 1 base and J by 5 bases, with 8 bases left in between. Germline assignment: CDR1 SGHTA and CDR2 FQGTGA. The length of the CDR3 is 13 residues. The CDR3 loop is CASSLNVLETQYF. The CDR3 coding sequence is TGTGCCAGCAGCTTAAACGTCCTGGAGACCCAGTACTTC.

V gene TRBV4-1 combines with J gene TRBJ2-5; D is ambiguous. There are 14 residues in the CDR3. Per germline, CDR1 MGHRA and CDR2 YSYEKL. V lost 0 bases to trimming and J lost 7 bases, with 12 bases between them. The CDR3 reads CASSQDPTVRTQYF. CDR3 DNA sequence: TGCGCCAGCAGCCAAGATCCTACCGTGAGGACCCAGTACTTC.

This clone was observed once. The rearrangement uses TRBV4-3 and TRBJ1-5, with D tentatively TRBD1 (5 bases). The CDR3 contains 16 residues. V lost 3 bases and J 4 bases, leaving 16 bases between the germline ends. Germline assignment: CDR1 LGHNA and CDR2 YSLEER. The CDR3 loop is CASSHEVGAGNQPQHF. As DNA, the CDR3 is TGCGCCAGCAGCCACGAAGTTGGGGCTGGGAATCAGCCCCAGCATTTT.

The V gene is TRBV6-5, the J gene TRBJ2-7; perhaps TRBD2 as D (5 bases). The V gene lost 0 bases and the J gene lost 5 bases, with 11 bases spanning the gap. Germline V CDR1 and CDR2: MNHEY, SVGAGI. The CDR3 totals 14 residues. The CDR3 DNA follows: TGTGCCAGCAGTTACTCTGAAAACGGGAACGAGCAGTACTTC. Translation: CASSYSENGNEQYF.

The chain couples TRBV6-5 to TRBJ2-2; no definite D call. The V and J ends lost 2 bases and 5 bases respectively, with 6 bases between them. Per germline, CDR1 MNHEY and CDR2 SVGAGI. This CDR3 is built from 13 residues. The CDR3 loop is CASSYVGTGELFF. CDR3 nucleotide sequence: TGTGCCAGCAGTTACGTGGGAACCGGGGAGCTGTTTTTT.

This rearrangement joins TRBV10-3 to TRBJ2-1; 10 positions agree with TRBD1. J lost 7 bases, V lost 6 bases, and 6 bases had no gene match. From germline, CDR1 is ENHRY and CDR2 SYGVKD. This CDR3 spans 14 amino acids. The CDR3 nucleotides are TGTGCCATCAGGAAGGACAGGGGGAGGAATGAGCAGTTCTTC. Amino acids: CAIRKDRGRNEQFF.

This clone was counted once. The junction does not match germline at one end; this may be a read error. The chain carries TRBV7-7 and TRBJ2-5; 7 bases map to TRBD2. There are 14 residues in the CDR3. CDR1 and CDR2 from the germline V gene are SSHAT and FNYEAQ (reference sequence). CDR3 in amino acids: CASSSRGIGETQYF. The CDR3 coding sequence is TGTGCTAGCAGCTCGCGGGGGATAGGGGAGACCCAGTACTTC.

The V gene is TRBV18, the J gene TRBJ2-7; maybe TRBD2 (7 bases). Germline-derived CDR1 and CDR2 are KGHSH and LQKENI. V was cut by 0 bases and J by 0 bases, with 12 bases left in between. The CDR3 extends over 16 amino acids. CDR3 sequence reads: CASSPPRGGDSYEQYF. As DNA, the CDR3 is TGTGCCAGCTCACCACCGAGGGGGGGGGACTCCTACGAGCAGTACTTC. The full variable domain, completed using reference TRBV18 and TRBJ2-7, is NAGVMQNPRHLVRRRGQEARLRCSPMKGHSHVYWYRQLPEEGLKFMVYLQKENIIDESGMPKERFSAEFPKEGPSILRIQQVVRGDSAAYFCASSPPRGGDSYEQYFGPGTRLTVT.

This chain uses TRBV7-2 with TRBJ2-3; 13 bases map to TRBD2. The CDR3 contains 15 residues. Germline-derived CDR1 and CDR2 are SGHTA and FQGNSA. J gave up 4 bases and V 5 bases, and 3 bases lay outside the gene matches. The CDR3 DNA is TGTGCCAGCAGCCTACTAGCGGGGGGGCCAGATACGCAGTATTTT. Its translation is CASSLLAGGPDTQYF.

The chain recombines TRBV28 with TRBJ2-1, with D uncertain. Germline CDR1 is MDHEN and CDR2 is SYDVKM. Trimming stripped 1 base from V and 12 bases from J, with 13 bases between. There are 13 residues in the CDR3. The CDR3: CASSLSTGPRQFF. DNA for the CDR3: TGTGCCAGCAGTTTATCGACCGGGCCAAGGCAGTTCTTC.

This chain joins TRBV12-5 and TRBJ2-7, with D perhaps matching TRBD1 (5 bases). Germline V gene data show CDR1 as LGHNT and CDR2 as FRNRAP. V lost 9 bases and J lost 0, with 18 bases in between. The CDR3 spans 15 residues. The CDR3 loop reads CARPPERGFSYEQYF. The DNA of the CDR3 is TGTGCTAGACCGCCGGAAAGGGGATTCTCCTACGAGCAGTACTTC.

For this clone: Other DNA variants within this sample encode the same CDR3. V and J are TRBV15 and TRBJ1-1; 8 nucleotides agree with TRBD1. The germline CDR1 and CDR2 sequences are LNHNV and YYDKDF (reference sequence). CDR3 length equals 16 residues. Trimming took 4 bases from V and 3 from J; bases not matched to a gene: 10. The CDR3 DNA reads TGTGCCACCAGCAACATGGACAGGGTATCCGACACTGAAGCTTTCTTT. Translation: CATSNMDRVSDTEAFF. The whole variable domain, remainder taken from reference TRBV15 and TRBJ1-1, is DAMVIQNPRYQVTQFGKPVTLSCSQTLNHNVMYWYQQKSSQAPKLLFHYYDKDFNNEADTPDNFQSRRPNTSFCFLDIRSPGLGDTAMYLCATSNMDRVSDTEAFFGQGTRLTVV.

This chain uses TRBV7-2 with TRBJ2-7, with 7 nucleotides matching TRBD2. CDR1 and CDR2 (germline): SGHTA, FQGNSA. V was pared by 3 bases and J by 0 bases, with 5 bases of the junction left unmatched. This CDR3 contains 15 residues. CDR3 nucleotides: TGTGCCAGCAGCTTCCTGGGGGGGATCTCCTACGAGCAGTACTTC. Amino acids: CASSFLGGISYEQYF.

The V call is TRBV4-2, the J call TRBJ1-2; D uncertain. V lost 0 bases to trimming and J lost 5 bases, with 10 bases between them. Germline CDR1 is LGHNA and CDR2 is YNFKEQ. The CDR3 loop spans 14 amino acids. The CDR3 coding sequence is TGTGCCAGCAGCCAAGATGATGGGAGATATGGCTACACCTTC. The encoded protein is CASSQDDGRYGYTF.

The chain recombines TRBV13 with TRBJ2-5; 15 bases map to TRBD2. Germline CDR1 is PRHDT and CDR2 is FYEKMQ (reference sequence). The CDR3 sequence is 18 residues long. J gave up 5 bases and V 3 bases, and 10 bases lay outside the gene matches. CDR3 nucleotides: TGTGCCAGCAGCTTCGGGACTAGCGGGAGGAGGGTAGGGGAGACCCAGTACTTC. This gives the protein CASSFGTSGRRVGETQYF. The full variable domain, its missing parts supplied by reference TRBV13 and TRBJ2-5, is AAGVIQSPRHLIKEKRETATLKCYPIPRHDTVYWYQQGPGQDPQFLISFYEKMQSDKGSIPDRFSAQQFSDYHSELNMSSLELGDSALYFCASSFGTSGRRVGETQYFGPGTRLLVL.

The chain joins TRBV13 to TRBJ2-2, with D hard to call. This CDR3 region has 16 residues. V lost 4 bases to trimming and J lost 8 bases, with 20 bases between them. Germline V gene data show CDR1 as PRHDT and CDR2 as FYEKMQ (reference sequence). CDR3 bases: TGTGCCAGCAGCTCGCCCCGCCGACTCCCCAGAGGGGAGCTGTTTTTT. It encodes CASSSPRRLPRGELFF.

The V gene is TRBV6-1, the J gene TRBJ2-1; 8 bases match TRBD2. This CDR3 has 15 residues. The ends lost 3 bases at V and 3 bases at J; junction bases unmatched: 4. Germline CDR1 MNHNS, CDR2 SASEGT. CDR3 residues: CASSDAAGVYNEQFF. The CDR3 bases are TGTGCCAGCAGTGATGCAGCGGGAGTCTACAATGAGCAGTTCTTC.

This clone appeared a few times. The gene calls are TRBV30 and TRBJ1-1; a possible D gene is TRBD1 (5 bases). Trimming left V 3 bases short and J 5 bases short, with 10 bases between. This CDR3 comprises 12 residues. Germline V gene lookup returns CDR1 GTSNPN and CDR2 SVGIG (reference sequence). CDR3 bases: TGTGCCTGGAGCGGGGGTAGTACTGAAGCTTTCTTT. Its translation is CAWSGGSTEAFF.

The CDR3 DNA reads TGTGCCATCGGTAACCGGGATACGCAGTATTTT. This codes for CAIGNRDTQYF. V gene TRBV10-3 combines with J gene TRBJ2-3; D gene ambiguous. The V gene lost 8 bases and the J gene lost 6 bases, with 9 bases spanning the gap. The germline gives CDR1 ENHRY, CDR2 SYGVKD. CDR3 length: 11 amino acids.

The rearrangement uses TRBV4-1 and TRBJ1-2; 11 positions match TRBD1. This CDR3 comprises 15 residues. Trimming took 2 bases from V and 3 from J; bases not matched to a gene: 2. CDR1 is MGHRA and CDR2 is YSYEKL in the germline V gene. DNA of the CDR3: TGCGCCAGCAGCCAACGGACAGGGGGCGACTATGGCTACACCTTC. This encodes CASSQRTGGDYGYTF.

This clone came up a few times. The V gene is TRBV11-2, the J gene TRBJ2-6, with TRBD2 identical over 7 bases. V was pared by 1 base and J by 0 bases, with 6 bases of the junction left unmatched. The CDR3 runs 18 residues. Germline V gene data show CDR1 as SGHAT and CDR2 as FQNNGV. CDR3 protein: CASSLGLADYSGANVLTF. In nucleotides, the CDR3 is TGTGCCAGCAGCTTAGGGCTAGCGGATTACTCTGGGGCCAACGTCCTGACTTTC.

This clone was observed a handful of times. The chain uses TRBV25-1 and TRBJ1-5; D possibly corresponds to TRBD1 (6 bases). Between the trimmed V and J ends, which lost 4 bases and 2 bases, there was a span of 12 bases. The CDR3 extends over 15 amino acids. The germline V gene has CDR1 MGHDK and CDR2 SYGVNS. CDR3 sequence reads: CASSGGGRGNQPQHF. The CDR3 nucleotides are TGTGCCAGCAGTGGAGGGGGAAGAGGCAATCAGCCCCAGCATTTT.

The CDR3 DNA reads as TGTGCCAGTAGTAATGGGTATGGCTACACCTTC. This gives the protein CASSNGYGYTF. The V gene is TRBV19, the J gene TRBJ1-2; no clear D. Trimming stripped 4 bases from V and 5 bases from J, with 5 bases between. This CDR3 has 11 amino acids. Germline V lookup: CDR1 LNHDA, CDR2 SQIVND (reference sequence).

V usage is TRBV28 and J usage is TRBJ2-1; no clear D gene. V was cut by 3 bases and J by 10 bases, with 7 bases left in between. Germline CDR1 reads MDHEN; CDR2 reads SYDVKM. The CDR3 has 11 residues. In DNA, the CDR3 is TGTGCCAGCAGTTTTGCCGGCGAGCAGTTCTTC. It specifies CASSFAGEQFF.

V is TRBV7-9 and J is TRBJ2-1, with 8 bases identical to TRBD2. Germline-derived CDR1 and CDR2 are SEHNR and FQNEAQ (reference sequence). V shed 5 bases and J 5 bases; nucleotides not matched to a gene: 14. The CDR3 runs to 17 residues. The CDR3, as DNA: TGTGCCAGCAGCCCACTGGGCGCAGGACTAGCAGACAATGAGCAGTTCTTC. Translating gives CASSPLGAGLADNEQFF.